The 4 T cell receptor beta chains below all came from one sample that was sequenced in a study of cytomegalovirus exposure and HLA in healthy donors. Primers included in the PCR were 60 Vbeta and 13 Jbeta primers. Method: immunoSEQ multiplex PCR; TCRdb's copy keeps in-frame clones and lacks some. The sample carries about 210,000 clones, over 80% recorded once. The specimen sequenced was PBMCs. The receptors were sampled from a middle-aged man in good health and CMV-seropositive.

The chain has TRBV10-3 and TRBJ2-5; the D gene is possibly TRBD2 (5 bases). Trimming took 6 bases from V and 1 from J, leaving 12 bases between them. CDR1 is ENHRY, CDR2 SYGVKD, per germline. The CDR3 contains 14 residues. This chain's CDR3 is CAISDLGSQETQYF. As DNA, the CDR3 is TGTGCCATCAGCGACTTGGGGAGCCAAGAGACCCAGTACTTC.

The chain joins TRBV18 to TRBJ2-1; 8 bases are shared with TRBD1. This CDR3 contains 17 residues. CDR1 KGHSH and CDR2 LQKENI come from the germline V gene. V shed 0 bases, J shed 9 bases, and the junction held 13 bases outside the gene matches. In nucleotides, the CDR3 is TGTGCCAGCTCACCACCGGAGCCGGGACAGGTCCTCACTGAGCAGTTCTTC. Translated: CASSPPEPGQVLTEQFF.

The V gene is TRBV29-1, the J gene TRBJ1-1, with TRBD1 matching over 9 bases. V lost 6 bases to trimming and J lost 0 bases; unmatched junction nucleotides: 5. Germline assignment: CDR1 SQVTM and CDR2 ANQGSEA. The CDR3 spans 14 residues. The CDR3 DNA sequence: TGCAGCGTCTTGGACAGGGGCATGAACACTGAAGCTTTCTTT. It encodes CSVLDRGMNTEAFF.

The J gene is TRBJ2-2, the V gene TRBV7-9; TRBD2 matches 7 bases. The germline gives CDR1 SEHNR, CDR2 FQNEAQ (reference sequence). The CDR3 is 16 amino acids. The V and J ends lost 0 bases and 1 base, in that order; junction bases with no gene match: 2. The CDR3 loop is CASSLAGGLNTGELFF. CDR3 coding DNA: TGTGCCAGCAGCTTAGCGGGAGGGCTGAACACCGGGGAGCTGTTTTTT.